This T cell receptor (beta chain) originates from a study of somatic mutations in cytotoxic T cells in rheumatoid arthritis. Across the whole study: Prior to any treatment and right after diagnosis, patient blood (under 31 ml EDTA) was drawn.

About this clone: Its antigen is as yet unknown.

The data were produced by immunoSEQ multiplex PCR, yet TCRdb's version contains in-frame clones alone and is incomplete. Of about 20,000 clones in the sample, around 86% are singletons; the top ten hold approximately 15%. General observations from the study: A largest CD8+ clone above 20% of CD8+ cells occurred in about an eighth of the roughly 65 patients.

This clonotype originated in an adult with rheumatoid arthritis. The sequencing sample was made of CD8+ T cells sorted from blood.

The CDR3 DNA reads as TGTGCCAGTAGTCCGGTCTTCACCTACGAGCAGTACTTC. Protein sequence: CASSPVFTYEQYF. This chain connects TRBV19 to TRBJ2-7; D gene uncertain. This CDR3 is built from 13 residues. V shed 5 bases and J shed 2 bases, with 10 bases lying between them. Per germline, CDR1 LNHDA and CDR2 SQIVND (reference sequence). Full variable domain (rest looked up from reference TRBV19 and TRBJ2-7): DGGITQSPKYLFRKEGQNVTLSCEQNLNHDAMYWYRQDPGQGLRLIYYSQIVNDFQKGDIAEGYSVSREKKESFPLTVTSAQKNPTAFYLCASSPVFTYEQYFGPGTRLTVT.